This TCR beta chain was found in a study of OX40 agonist ivuxolimab in advanced cancers. The CDR3 is 13 amino acids. Per the germline V gene, CDR1 is MNHEY and CDR2 is SVGAGI. Trimming took 4 bases from V and 6 from J, leaving 9 bases between them. Here immunoSEQ multiplex PCR was the method, and the copy in TCRdb shows in-frame clones only, minus some. There are 70,000 to 85,000 clones in the sample; nearly 95% occur only once, and 9.5% to 12% lies in the top ten. Sampling times: baseline, cycle 4 day 1, cycle 7 day 1. The source of this sequence is an adult with an advanced solid tumor such as melanoma, head and neck, liver or kidney cancer. The J gene is TRBJ2-2, the V gene TRBV6-5; possibly TRBD2 for D (5 bases). This material consisted of CD4+ or CD8+ T cells sorted from blood, taken in a trial of the OX40 agonist ivuxolimab. This CDR3 reads CASSSSGAGELFF. DNA for the CDR3: TGTGCCAGCAGTTCTTCCGGGGCCGGGGAGCTGTTTTTT.